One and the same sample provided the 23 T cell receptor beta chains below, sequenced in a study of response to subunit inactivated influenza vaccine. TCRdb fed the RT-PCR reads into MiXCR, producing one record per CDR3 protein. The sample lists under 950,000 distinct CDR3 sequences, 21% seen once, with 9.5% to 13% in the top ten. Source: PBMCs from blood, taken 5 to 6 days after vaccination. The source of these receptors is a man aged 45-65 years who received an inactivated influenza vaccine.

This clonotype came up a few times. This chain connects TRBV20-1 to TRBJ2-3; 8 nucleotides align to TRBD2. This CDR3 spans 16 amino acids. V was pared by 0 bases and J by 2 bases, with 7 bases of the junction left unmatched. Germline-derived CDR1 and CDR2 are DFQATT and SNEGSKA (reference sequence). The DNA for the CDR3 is TGCAGTGCTAGAGAAGATAGCGGGACCTACACAGATACGCAGTATTTT. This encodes CSAREDSGTYTDTQYF.

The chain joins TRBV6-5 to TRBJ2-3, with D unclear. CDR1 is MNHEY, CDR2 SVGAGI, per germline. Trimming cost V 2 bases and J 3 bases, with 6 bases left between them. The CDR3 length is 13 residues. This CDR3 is CASSYRMTDTQYF. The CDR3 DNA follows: TGTGCCAGCAGTTACCGTATGACAGATACGCAGTATTTT.

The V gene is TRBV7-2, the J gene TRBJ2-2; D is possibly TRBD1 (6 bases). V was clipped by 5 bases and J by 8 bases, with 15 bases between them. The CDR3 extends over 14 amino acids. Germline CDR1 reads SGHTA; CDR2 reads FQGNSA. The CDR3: CASSEGHQVGELFF. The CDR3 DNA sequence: TGTGCCAGCAGCGAGGGACACCAAGTGGGGGAGCTGTTTTTT.

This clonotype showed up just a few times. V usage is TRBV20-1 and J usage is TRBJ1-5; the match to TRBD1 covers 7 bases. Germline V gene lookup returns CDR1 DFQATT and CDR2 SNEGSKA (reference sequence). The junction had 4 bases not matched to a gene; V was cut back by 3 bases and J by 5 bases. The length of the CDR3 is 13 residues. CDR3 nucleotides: TGCAGTGCTAGGAGACAGGGCTATCAGCCCCAGCATTTT. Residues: CSARRQGYQPQHF.

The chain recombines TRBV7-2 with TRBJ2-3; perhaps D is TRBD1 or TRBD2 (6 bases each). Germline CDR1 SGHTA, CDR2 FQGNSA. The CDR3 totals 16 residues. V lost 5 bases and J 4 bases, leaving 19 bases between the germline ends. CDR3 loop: CASSRRGPSGPDTQYF. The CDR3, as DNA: TGTGCCAGCAGCCGACGGGGGCCCAGCGGGCCAGATACGCAGTATTTT.

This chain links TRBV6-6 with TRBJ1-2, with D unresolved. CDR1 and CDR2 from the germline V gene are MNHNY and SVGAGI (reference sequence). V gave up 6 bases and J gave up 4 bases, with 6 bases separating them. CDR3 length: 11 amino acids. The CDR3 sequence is CASRYLYGYTF. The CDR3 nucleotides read TGTGCCAGCAGGTACCTCTATGGCTACACCTTC.

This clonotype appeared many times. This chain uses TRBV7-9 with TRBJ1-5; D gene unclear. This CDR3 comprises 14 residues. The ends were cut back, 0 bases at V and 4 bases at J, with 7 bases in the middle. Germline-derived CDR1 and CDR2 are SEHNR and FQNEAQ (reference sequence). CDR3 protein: CASSLASRNQPQHF. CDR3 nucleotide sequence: TGTGCCAGCAGCTTAGCAAGCCGGAATCAGCCCCAGCATTTT.

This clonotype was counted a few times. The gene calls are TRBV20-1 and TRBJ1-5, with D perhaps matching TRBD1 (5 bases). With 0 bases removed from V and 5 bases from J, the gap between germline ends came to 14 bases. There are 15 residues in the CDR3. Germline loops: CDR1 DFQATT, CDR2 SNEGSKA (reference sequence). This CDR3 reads CSARDWSREDQPQHF. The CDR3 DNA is TGCAGTGCTAGAGATTGGTCCAGGGAGGATCAGCCCCAGCATTTT.

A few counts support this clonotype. CDR3 in amino acids: CASRPGTGGYTEAFF. The CDR3 region has the DNA TGTGCCAGCAGACCCGGGACAGGGGGCTACACTGAAGCTTTCTTT. J is TRBJ1-1 and V is TRBV12-3 or TRBV12-4; 12 nucleotides align to TRBD1. V lost 6 bases and J lost 3; bases outside the gene matches: 5. The CDR3 length is 15 residues.

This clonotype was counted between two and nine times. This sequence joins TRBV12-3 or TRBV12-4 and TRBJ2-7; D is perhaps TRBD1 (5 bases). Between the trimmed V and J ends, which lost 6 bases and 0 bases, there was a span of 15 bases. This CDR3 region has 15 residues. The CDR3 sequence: CASRPDSQPSYEQYF. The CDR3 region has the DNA TGTGCCAGCAGACCCGACAGCCAACCCTCCTACGAGCAGTACTTC.

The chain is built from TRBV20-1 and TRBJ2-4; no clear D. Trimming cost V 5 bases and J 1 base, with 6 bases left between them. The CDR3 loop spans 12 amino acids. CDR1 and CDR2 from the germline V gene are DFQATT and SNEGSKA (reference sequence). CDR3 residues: CSAHDAKNIQYF. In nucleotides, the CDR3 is TGCAGTGCTCATGATGCCAAAAACATTCAGTACTTC.

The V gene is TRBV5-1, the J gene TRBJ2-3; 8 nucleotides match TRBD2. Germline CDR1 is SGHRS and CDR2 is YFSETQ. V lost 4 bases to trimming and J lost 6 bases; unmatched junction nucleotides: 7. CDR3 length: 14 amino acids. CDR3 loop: CASSPSGGGDTQYF. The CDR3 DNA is TGCGCCAGCAGCCCCTCGGGAGGGGGGGATACGCAGTATTTT.

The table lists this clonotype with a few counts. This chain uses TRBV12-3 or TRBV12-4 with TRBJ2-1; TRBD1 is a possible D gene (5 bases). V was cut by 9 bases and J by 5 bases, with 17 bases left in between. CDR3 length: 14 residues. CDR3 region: CASARPSRDNEQFF. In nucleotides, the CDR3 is TGTGCCAGTGCTAGACCCTCCAGGGACAATGAGCAGTTCTTC.

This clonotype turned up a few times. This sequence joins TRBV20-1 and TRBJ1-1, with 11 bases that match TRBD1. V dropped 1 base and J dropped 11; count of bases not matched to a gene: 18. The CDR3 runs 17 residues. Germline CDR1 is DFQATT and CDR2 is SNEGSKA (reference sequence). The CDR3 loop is CSARGGGGGQGAGGAFF. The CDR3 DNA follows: TGCAGTGCTAGAGGTGGTGGTGGTGGACAGGGGGCAGGTGGGGCTTTCTTT.

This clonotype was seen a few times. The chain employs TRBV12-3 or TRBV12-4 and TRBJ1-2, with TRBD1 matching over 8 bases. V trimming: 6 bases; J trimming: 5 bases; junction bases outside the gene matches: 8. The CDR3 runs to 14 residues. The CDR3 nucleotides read TGTGCCAGCAGGTCCGGGACAGGCATTTATGGCTACACCTTC. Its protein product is CASRSGTGIYGYTF.

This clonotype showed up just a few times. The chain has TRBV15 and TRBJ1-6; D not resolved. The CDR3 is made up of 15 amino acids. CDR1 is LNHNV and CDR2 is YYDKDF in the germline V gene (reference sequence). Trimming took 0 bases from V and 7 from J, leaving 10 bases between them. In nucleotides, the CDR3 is TGTGCCACCAGCAGAGACCCCAAGGGCAATTCACCCCTCCACTTT. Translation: CATSRDPKGNSPLHF.

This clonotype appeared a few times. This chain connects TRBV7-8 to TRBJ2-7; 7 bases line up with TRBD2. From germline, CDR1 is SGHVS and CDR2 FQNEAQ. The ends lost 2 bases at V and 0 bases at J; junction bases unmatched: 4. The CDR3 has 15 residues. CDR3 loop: CASSLKRDYSYEQYF. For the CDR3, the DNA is TGTGCCAGCAGCTTAAAGCGGGACTACTCCTACGAGCAGTACTTC.

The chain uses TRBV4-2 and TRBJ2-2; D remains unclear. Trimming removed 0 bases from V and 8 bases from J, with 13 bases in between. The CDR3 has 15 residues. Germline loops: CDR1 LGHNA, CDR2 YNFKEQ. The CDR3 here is CASSQELLPTGELFF. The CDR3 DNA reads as TGTGCCAGCAGCCAAGAGCTCCTTCCGACAGGGGAGCTGTTTTTT.

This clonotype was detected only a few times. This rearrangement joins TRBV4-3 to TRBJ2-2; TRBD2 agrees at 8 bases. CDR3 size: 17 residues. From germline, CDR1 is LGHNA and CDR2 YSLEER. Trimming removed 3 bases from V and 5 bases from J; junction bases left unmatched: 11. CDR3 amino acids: CASSQDAAGVRTGELFF. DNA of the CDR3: TGCGCCAGCAGCCAGGATGCAGCGGGGGTACGGACCGGGGAGCTGTTTTTT.

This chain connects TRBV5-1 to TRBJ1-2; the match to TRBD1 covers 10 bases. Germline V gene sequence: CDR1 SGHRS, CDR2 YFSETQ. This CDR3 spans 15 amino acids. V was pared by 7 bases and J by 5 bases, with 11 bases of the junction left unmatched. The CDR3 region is CASGSSPGQGYGYTF. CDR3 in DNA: TGCGCCAGCGGATCCTCTCCGGGACAGGGGTATGGCTACACCTTC.

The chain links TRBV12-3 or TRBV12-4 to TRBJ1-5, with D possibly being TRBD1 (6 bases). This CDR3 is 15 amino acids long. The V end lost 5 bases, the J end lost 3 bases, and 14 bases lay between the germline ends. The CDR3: CASSLSGDANQPQHF. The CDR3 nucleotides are TGTGCCAGCAGTCTTTCAGGGGACGCCAATCAGCCCCAGCATTTT.

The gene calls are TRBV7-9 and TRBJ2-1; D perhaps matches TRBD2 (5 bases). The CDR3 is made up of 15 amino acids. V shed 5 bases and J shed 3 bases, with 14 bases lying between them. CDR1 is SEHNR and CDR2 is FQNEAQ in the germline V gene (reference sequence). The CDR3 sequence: CASSDRPGGYNEQFF. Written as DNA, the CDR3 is TGTGCCAGCAGCGATCGCCCTGGAGGCTACAATGAGCAGTTCTTC.

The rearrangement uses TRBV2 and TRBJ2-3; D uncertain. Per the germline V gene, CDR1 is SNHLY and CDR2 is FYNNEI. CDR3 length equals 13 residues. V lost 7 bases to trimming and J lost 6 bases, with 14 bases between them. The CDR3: CASIRTYRDTQYF. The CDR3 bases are TGTGCCAGCATAAGGACGTATAGGGATACGCAGTATTTT. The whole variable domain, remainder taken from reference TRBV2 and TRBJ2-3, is EPEVTQTPSHQVTQMGQEVILRCVPISNHLYFYWYRQILGQKVEFLVSFYNNEISEKSEIFDDQFSVERPDGSNFTLKIRSTKLEDSAMYFCASIRTYRDTQYFGPGTRLTVL.